This TCR beta chain was recovered during a study of preoperative IRX-2 immunotherapy in early breast cancer. Noted treatment: preoperative locoregional IRX-2 cytokine immunotherapy. This phase Ib study tested locoregional IRX-2 cytokine immunotherapy given before surgery. This CDR3 has 15 amino acids. Per the germline V gene, CDR1 is SGHNT and CDR2 is YENEEA. V lost 0 bases to trimming and J lost 2 bases, with 10 bases between them. Repertoires were generated with immunoSEQ multiplex PCR, while TCRdb's copy carries only in-frame clones and drops some. Here the sample spans tens of thousands of clones, nearly 80% being singletons.

This material consisted of lymph node tissue, taken before IRX-2 immunotherapy. The sequence derives from a human donor with breast cancer. The chain is built from TRBV11-3 and TRBJ1-2, with a weak D call TRBD1 (6 bases). In DNA, the CDR3 is TGTGCCAGCAGCTTAGATACAGGGCAGAACTATGGCTACACCTTC. Residues: CASSLDTGQNYGYTF.